A single sample gave rise to the 28 T cell receptor beta chains below, sequenced in a study of blood T cell repertoires in COVID-19. Only in-frame clones appear in the TCRdb table, and some are missing; sequencing was by immunoSEQ multiplex PCR. The sample shows around 300,000 clones, 80% to 95% of them seen only once. Sequencing was performed on PBMCs or T cells enriched from blood (not recorded which). Receptors were obtained from a woman in her 30s who had recovered from COVID-19.

This rearrangement joins TRBV10-3 to TRBJ1-1; TRBD1 is a possible D gene (6 bases). Trimming removed 10 bases at V and 0 bases at J, with 12 bases between. The CDR3 is 13 residues long. Germline-derived CDR1 and CDR2 are ENHRY and SYGVKD. The CDR3 nucleotides are TGTGCCACCTCCGAGGGGGTGAACACTGAAGCTTTCTTT. Protein sequence: CATSEGVNTEAFF.

This rearrangement joins TRBV7-2 to TRBJ2-4, with D unresolved. V was cut by 1 base and J by 7 bases, with 14 bases left in between. The CDR3 runs to 15 residues. CDR1 and CDR2 from the germline V gene are SGHTA and FQGNSA. As DNA, the CDR3 is TGTGCCAGCAGCTTAGTAATGGCTCCCTCGAACATTCAGTACTTC. Translating gives CASSLVMAPSNIQYF.

V usage is TRBV6-2 or TRBV6-3 and J usage is TRBJ2-2; the match to TRBD1 covers 8 bases. Germline assignment: CDR1 MNHEY and CDR2 SVGEGT. Germline trimming cut 4 bases from V and 4 bases from J; bases unmatched to any gene: 8. This CDR3 comprises 16 residues. CDR3 region: CASSLLTGVITGELFF. The CDR3 bases are TGTGCCAGCAGTTTATTGACAGGGGTGATCACCGGGGAGCTGTTTTTT.

V is TRBV7-9 and J is TRBJ2-1, with 8 bases fitting TRBD1. The ends lost 6 bases at V and 3 bases at J; junction bases unmatched: 7. Germline lookup yields CDR1 SEHNR and CDR2 FQNEAQ (reference sequence). This CDR3 comprises 15 residues. CDR3 bases: TGTGCCAGCAGTTCGACAGGGGTCCTCTACAATGAGCAGTTCTTC. It encodes CASSSTGVLYNEQFF.

The J gene is TRBJ2-3, the V gene TRBV5-1; D not resolved. V was cut by 3 bases and J by 0 bases, with 14 bases left in between. This CDR3 comprises 16 residues. Germline V gene sequence: CDR1 SGHRS, CDR2 YFSETQ. The CDR3 nucleotides read TGCGCCAGCAGCTCCCCGCGGCAGACCAGCACAGATACGCAGTATTTT. As protein: CASSSPRQTSTDTQYF. Together with reference TRBV5-1 and TRBJ2-3, the CDR3 gives the full variable domain: KAGVTQTPRYLIKTRGQQVTLSCSPISGHRSVSWYQQTPGQGLQFLFEYFSETQRNKGNFPGRFSGRQFSNSRSEMNVSTLELGDSALYLCASSSPRQTSTDTQYFGPGTRLTVL.

To note about this clone: Other DNA sequences in this sample translate to the same CDR3. This chain connects TRBV28 to TRBJ1-5; a weak D match, TRBD1 (5 bases). Trimming took off 6 bases at V and 0 bases at J, with 9 bases between the two ends. This CDR3 comprises 14 residues. From germline, CDR1 is MDHEN and CDR2 SYDVKM. The chain's CDR3 is CASSQGGSNQPQHF. The CDR3 nucleotides are TGTGCCAGCAGCCAGGGAGGTAGCAATCAGCCCCAGCATTTT.

The chain uses TRBV14 and TRBJ1-6; 9 bases are a match to TRBD1. This CDR3 region has 14 residues. CDR1 SGHDN and CDR2 FVKESK come from the germline V gene. V shed 5 bases and J 7 bases; nucleotides not matched to a gene: 3. Here the CDR3 reads CASSYDRGNSPLHF. In nucleotides, the CDR3 is TGTGCCAGCAGCTACGACAGGGGGAATTCACCCCTCCACTTT.

The rearrangement joins TRBV7-2 to TRBJ2-1; 10 nucleotides agree with TRBD2. The V gene end was trimmed by 1 base and the J gene end by 1 base; junction bases not matched to a gene: 4. In germline, CDR1 is SGHTA, CDR2 FQGNSA. The CDR3 contains 17 residues. The CDR3 coding sequence is TGTGCCAGCAGCTTAGATTCTAGCGGGGGTTCCTACAATGAGCAGTTCTTC. Amino acid sequence: CASSLDSSGGSYNEQFF.

The chain recombines TRBV19 with TRBJ2-7, with TRBD2 matching 15 bases. The V segment lost 5 bases and the J segment 6 bases; nucleotides outside the gene matches: 2. This CDR3 region has 14 residues. Germline-derived CDR1 and CDR2 are LNHDA and SQIVND (reference sequence). CDR3 in amino acids: CASSGLAGGGEQYF. The CDR3 bases are TGTGCCAGTAGTGGACTAGCGGGAGGGGGCGAGCAGTACTTC. The whole variable domain, remainder taken from reference TRBV19 and TRBJ2-7, is DGGITQSPKYLFRKEGQNVTLSCEQNLNHDAMYWYRQDPGQGLRLIYYSQIVNDFQKGDIAEGYSVSREKKESFPLTVTSAQKNPTAFYLCASSGLAGGGEQYFGPGTRLTVT.

The gene calls are TRBV6-5 and TRBJ1-5, with TRBD1 as a possible D gene (5 bases). The CDR3 runs to 14 residues. V shed 6 bases and J shed 6 bases, with 15 bases lying between them. CDR1 and CDR2 from the germline V gene are MNHEY and SVGAGI. CDR3 DNA: TGTGCCAGCAGGCCCGGGGGATTGGCTCAGCCCCAGCATTTT. Residues: CASRPGGLAQPQHF.

CDR3 region: CASSSQGTEAFF. The DNA for the CDR3 is TGTGCCAGCAGTTCACAGGGCACTGAAGCTTTCTTT. The chain links TRBV28 to TRBJ1-1; weak D call: TRBD1 (6 bases). CDR3 length equals 12 residues. Germline CDR1 is MDHEN and CDR2 is SYDVKM. V was clipped by 4 bases and J by 4 bases, with 7 bases between them. Supplemented by reference TRBV28 and TRBJ1-1, the full variable domain reads DVKVTQSSRYLVKRTGEKVFLECVQDMDHENMFWYRQDPGLGLRLIYFSYDVKMKEKGDIPEGYSVSREKKERFSLILESASTNQTSMYLCASSSQGTEAFFGQGTRLTVV.

CDR3 sequence reads: CASRDRVSNQPQHF. The CDR3 bases are TGTGCCAGCAGAGACAGGGTTAGCAATCAGCCCCAGCATTTT. The rearrangement links TRBV2 to TRBJ1-5, with 7 nucleotides matching TRBD1. The V gene's germline CDR1 is SNHLY and CDR2 FYNNEI. V shed 6 bases, J shed 0 bases, and the junction held 2 bases outside the gene matches. There are 14 residues in the CDR3.

The genes are TRBV2 and TRBJ2-1; 8 nucleotides agree with TRBD2. The CDR3 is 17 amino acids. The trim removed 6 bases at V and 0 bases at J, leaving 10 bases unmatched. Germline V gene lookup returns CDR1 SNHLY and CDR2 FYNNEI. CDR3 coding DNA: TGTGCCAGCAGCTCCGCGATAGCGGGATTCTCCTACAATGAGCAGTTCTTC. It specifies CASSSAIAGFSYNEQFF. The full variable domain, in which reference TRBV2 and TRBJ2-1 provide the parts outside the CDR3, is EPEVTQTPSHQVTQMGQEVILRCVPISNHLYFYWYRQILGQKVEFLVSFYNNEISEKSEIFDDQFSVERPDGSNFTLKIRSTKLEDSAMYFCASSSAIAGFSYNEQFFGPGTRLTVL.

This clone was counted a few times. The chain has TRBV9 and TRBJ2-7, with 15 bases identical to TRBD2. CDR1 is SGDLS and CDR2 is YYNGEE in the germline V gene. CDR3 length equals 19 residues. The trim removed 4 bases at V and 3 bases at J, leaving 14 bases unmatched. The CDR3 DNA is TGTGCCAGCAGCCCACGAACTACCCCGGGACTAGCGGGGGGCTACGAGCAGTACTTC. Amino acids: CASSPRTTPGLAGGYEQYF.

The chain links TRBV6-2 or TRBV6-3 to TRBJ2-1, with 8 bases matching TRBD1. With V trimmed by 4 bases and J by 6 bases, 8 bases remained unmatched. This CDR3 has 15 residues. Germline CDR1 is MNHEY and CDR2 is SVGEGT. Here the CDR3 reads CASSFDRGPFNEQFF. The CDR3 region has the DNA TGTGCCAGCAGTTTCGACAGGGGACCCTTCAATGAGCAGTTCTTC.

As DNA, the CDR3 is TGTGCCATCAGTGATCCAGAGACAGTTCTAGGCACTGAAGCTTTCTTT. Encoded protein: CAISDPETVLGTEAFF. The rearrangement links TRBV10-3 to TRBJ1-1, with D possibly TRBD1 on 5 matching bases. Per the germline V gene, CDR1 is ENHRY and CDR2 is SYGVKD. The germline V and J ends were trimmed by 3 bases and 4 bases, with 18 bases remaining between them. This CDR3 spans 16 amino acids.

The V call is TRBV7-2, the J call TRBJ2-5, with D perhaps matching TRBD1 (6 bases). Per the germline V gene, CDR1 is SGHTA and CDR2 is FQGNSA. The V gene lost 5 bases and the J gene lost 4 bases, with 14 bases spanning the gap. There are 14 residues in the CDR3. CDR3 protein: CASSPPNRVETQYF. The CDR3 DNA sequence: TGTGCCAGCAGCCCCCCGAACAGGGTAGAGACCCAGTACTTC. Combining the CDR3 with reference TRBV7-2 and TRBJ2-5 gives the whole variable domain GAGVSQSPSNKVTEKGKDVELRCDPISGHTALYWYRQSLGQGLEFLIYFQGNSAPDKSGLPSDRFSAERTGGSVSTLTIQRTQQEDSAVYLCASSPPNRVETQYFGPGTRLLVL.

This chain uses TRBV12-3 or TRBV12-4 with TRBJ1-2; D perhaps matches TRBD1 (6 bases). Trimming pared 7 bases from V and 2 bases from J, leaving 11 bases between. The CDR3 has 13 amino acids. DNA for the CDR3: TGTGCCAGCAAGGGACAAGAGAACTATGGCTACACCTTC. Protein: CASKGQENYGYTF.

The chain couples TRBV27 to TRBJ2-7; TRBD1 aligns across 7 bases. Germline trimming cut 3 bases from V and 0 bases from J; bases unmatched to any gene: 8. The germline V gene encodes CDR1 MNHEY and CDR2 SMNVEV (reference sequence). There are 16 residues in the CDR3. Here the CDR3 DNA reads TGTGCCAGCAGTTTGTACGGGACAGTAAGCTCCTACGAGCAGTACTTC. Protein sequence: CASSLYGTVSSYEQYF.

The chain employs TRBV3-1 (or the pseudogene TRBV3-2) and TRBJ2-7, with TRBD2 identical over 10 bases. The CDR3 runs to 18 residues. V was pared by 0 bases and J by 4 bases, with 12 bases of the junction left unmatched. Germline V gives CDR1 LGHDT, CDR2 YNNKEL (reference sequence). The CDR3 region is CASSQDGGLADQSYEQYF. In DNA form, the CDR3 reads TGTGCCAGCAGCCAAGATGGCGGACTAGCGGACCAAAGTTACGAGCAGTACTTC.

CDR3 bases: TGTGCCAGCAGTTTATATGACGGGAGGTACAGCACTGAAGCTTTCTTT. As protein: CASSLYDGRYSTEAFF. The genes are TRBV28 and TRBJ1-1; D is uncertain. Germline assignment: CDR1 MDHEN and CDR2 SYDVKM. V lost 1 base and J 4 bases, leaving 16 bases between the germline ends. The CDR3 has 16 residues.

The V gene is TRBV28, the J gene TRBJ2-2; possible D gene TRBD1, 5 bases. Germline V gene lookup returns CDR1 MDHEN and CDR2 SYDVKM. Deletions cut 3 bases from V and 3 bases from J, with 11 bases between. This CDR3 is 15 amino acids long. CDR3 in amino acids: CASSFQGSYTGELFF. For the CDR3, the DNA is TGTGCCAGCAGTTTTCAGGGAAGTTACACCGGGGAGCTGTTTTTT.

The rearrangement joins TRBV3-1 (or the pseudogene TRBV3-2) to TRBJ2-6, with TRBD1 matching over 11 bases. Trimming at V came to 4 bases and at J to 0 bases, leaving 8 bases not matched to a gene. This CDR3 spans 19 amino acids. CDR1 and CDR2 from the germline V gene are LGHDT and YNNKEL (reference sequence). Here the CDR3 DNA reads TGTGCCAGCAGCCCCGGGACAGGGGGTCTCTACTCTGGGGCCAACGTCCTGACTTTC. It is translated as CASSPGTGGLYSGANVLTF.

The V call is TRBV6-2 or TRBV6-3, the J call TRBJ1-2; D might be TRBD1 (6 bases). V lost 2 bases and J 6 bases, leaving 16 bases between the germline ends. CDR1 is MNHEY and CDR2 is SVGEGT in the germline V gene. This CDR3 is built from 15 residues. The CDR3 bases are TGTGCCAGCAGTTACCACCAGGGGCCCGAAGATGGCTACACCTTC. Protein: CASSYHQGPEDGYTF.

V usage is TRBV28 and J usage is TRBJ2-2, with D perhaps matching TRBD2 (5 bases). Germline V gene sequence: CDR1 MDHEN, CDR2 SYDVKM. V lost 8 bases and J lost 5, with 18 bases in between. CDR3 length: 15 residues. CDR3 in amino acids: CASDGRESFTGELFF. Here the CDR3 DNA reads TGTGCCAGCGATGGGAGAGAATCTTTTACCGGGGAGCTGTTTTTT.

The chain has TRBV11-1 and TRBJ2-1, with TRBD2 matching 8 bases. CDR3 size: 16 residues. V dropped 2 bases and J dropped 6; count of bases not matched to a gene: 9. The germline CDR1 and CDR2 sequences are SGHAT and FQDESV (reference sequence). The CDR3 reads CASSLLSLAGLNEQFF. Written as DNA, the CDR3 is TGTGCCAGCAGCTTACTGAGTTTAGCGGGGCTCAATGAGCAGTTCTTC.

V is TRBV9 and J is TRBJ2-1; 7 bases are shared with TRBD2. CDR1 SGDLS and CDR2 YYNGEE come from the germline V gene. The CDR3 runs 14 residues. Trimming removed 4 bases from V and 5 bases from J; junction bases left unmatched: 6. Here the CDR3 reads CASSRSGNHNEQFF. For the CDR3, the DNA is TGTGCCAGCAGCCGAAGCGGGAACCACAATGAGCAGTTCTTC.

The V gene is TRBV20-1, the J gene TRBJ1-2, with D hard to call. V lost 6 bases to trimming and J lost 8 bases, with 13 bases between them. The CDR3 has 11 residues. Germline V gene sequence: CDR1 DFQATT, CDR2 SNEGSKA (reference sequence). The CDR3 DNA sequence: TGCAGTGCAGCGGGCCTCGGCGGCTACACCTTC. Translated, it gives CSAAGLGGYTF.